The T cell receptor beta chain under discussion was sequenced for a study of T cell responses to AZD1222 COVID-19 vaccine. General study findings and limits: Clonal diversity was possibly underestimated, and the donors were mostly white British, with more females.

With regard to this clone: Its antigen is not identified.

CDR3 length: 12 amino acids. Germline V CDR1 and CDR2: MNHEY, SMNVEV (reference sequence). V lost 11 bases and J lost 7, with 12 bases in between. The protocol was immunoSEQ multiplex PCR, while the TCRdb copy is restricted to in-frame clones and leaves out a portion. The data contain 150,000 to 200,000 clones, roughly 93% of them singletons. The sequence was obtained from an adult in good health. The sequencing here drew on peripheral blood, taken on day 0 of AZD1222 vaccination. The J gene is TRBJ1-6, the V gene TRBV27; D remains unclear. As DNA, the CDR3 is TGTGCCTCGGGATCCCTAAATTCACCCCTCCACTTT. Amino acid sequence: CASGSLNSPLHF.